This T cell receptor beta chain was obtained from a study of radiation and T cells in renal cell carcinoma. Broader study findings: Top tumor clonotypes rose in blood 2 weeks post-radiation, then contracted. Without pretreatment biopsies, baseline tumor clonotype presence was undetermined.

Time point specified: blood 2 weeks post-SBRT. Treatment in this sample: 15 Gy SBRT to primary tumor, nephrectomy 4 weeks later. The tumor was a clear cell renal cell carcinoma. Produced via immunoSEQ multiplex PCR; TCRdb's table is partial and in-frame only. The sample includes roughly 150,000 clones, approximately 90% of them seen just once. This clone was observed a few times. Antigen unknown. The CDR3 runs 15 residues. V lost 5 bases and J lost 2; bases outside the gene matches: 5. CDR1 and CDR2 (germline): MNHNS, SASEGT. The sequence derives from a woman in her fifties or sixties with renal cell carcinoma. The rearrangement links TRBV6-1 to TRBJ1-3; 8 bases fit TRBD1. Sequenced material: blood, taken from a patient whose treatment included radiotherapy and nephrectomy. The CDR3 nucleotides are TGTGCCAGCAGTACCCGACAGGGGACTGGAAACACCATATATTTT. Translated: CASSTRQGTGNTIYF.